The rows below give T cell receptor beta chains drawn from one sample of a study of shared clonotypes between healthy human individuals. Profiling relied on immunoSEQ multiplex PCR, and the TCRdb table lists in-frame clones only, not all of them. Among some 2,500,000 clones listed, more than 85% were seen once. Source material: naive CD4+ T cells from PBMCs. These receptors were taken from a man between 18 and 35 years old in good health. Some clones in this sample may be carry-over from other donors' samples. Both conserved end residues are part of each CDR3. A D gene is named only where the DNA matches it firmly. The size entry is marked missing in some rows and otherwise reads once, few, many or a size class.

CDR3 protein,CDR3 DNA,D gene,J gene,V gene,clone size
CASSLTQGFEQYF,TGTGCCAGCAGTTTAACTCAGGGGTTCGAGCAGTACTTC,NA,TRBJ2-7,TRBV27,NA
CASSPGLATYEQYF,TGTGCCAGCTCACCCGGACTAGCTACCTACGAGCAGTACTTC,TRBD2,TRBJ2-7,TRBV18,NA
CASSQDNRERRYF,TGTGCCAGCAGCCAAGACAACAGGGAGAGGAGATATTTT,NA,TRBJ1-3,TRBV4-2,NA
CASGSSGINTGELFF,TGTGCCAGCGGCTCTAGCGGGATAAACACCGGGGAGCTGTTTTTT,TRBD2,TRBJ2-2,TRBV28,once
CASSRSGTSGRASLRAKNIQYF,TGTGCCAGCAGTCGATCCGGGACTAGCGGGAGGGCATCTTTACGGGCCAAAAACATTCAGTACTTC,TRBD2,TRBJ2-4,TRBV28,NA
CASSFQLGQTYEQYF,TGTGCCAGCAGTTTTCAGCTGGGACAGACCTACGAGCAGTACTTC,TRBD1,TRBJ2-7,TRBV27,NA
CAISEWSSGAYNEQFF,TGTGCCATCAGTGAGTGGTCTAGCGGGGCCTACAATGAGCAGTTCTTC,TRBD2,TRBJ2-1,TRBV10-3,NA
CASSGDREYQPQHF,TGTGCCAGCAGTGGGGACAGGGAGTATCAGCCCCAGCATTTT,TRBD1,TRBJ1-5,TRBV6-1,few
CASSTRAGITGELFF,TGTGCCAGCAGCACTCGAGCGGGGATCACCGGGGAGCTGTTTTTT,TRBD2,TRBJ2-2,TRBV7-3,few
CASSSGLAGGETQYF,TGCGCCAGCAGCTCAGGACTAGCGGGAGGGGAGACCCAGTACTTC,TRBD2,TRBJ2-5,TRBV5-1,NA
CASRAPGQNTEAFF,TGTGCCAGCAGAGCCCCGGGACAGAACACTGAAGCTTTCTTT,NA,TRBJ1-1,TRBV28,few
CASSPRASGRWETQYF,TGTGCCAGCAGCCCCCGAGCTAGCGGGAGATGGGAGACCCAGTACTTC,TRBD2,TRBJ2-5,TRBV7-3,NA
CASSLTPLSGNTIYF,TGTGCCAGCAGCTTAACTCCCCTCTCTGGAAACACCATATATTTT,NA,TRBJ1-3,TRBV7-2,NA
CASSLGTAEKLFF,TGCGCCAGCAGCCTCGGGACAGCTGAAAAACTGTTTTTT,TRBD1,TRBJ1-4,TRBV5-1,NA
CASSRGTSGNFGTDTQYF,TGTGCCAGTAGCCGAGGGACTAGCGGGAATTTTGGCACAGATACGCAGTATTTT,TRBD2,TRBJ2-3,TRBV19,NA
CASSLSVTGELFF,TGTGCCAGCAGCTTAAGTGTCACCGGGGAGCTGTTTTTT,NA,TRBJ2-2,TRBV7-3,NA
CASSLLGSAFF,TGTGCCAGCAGTCTCCTCGGGAGCGCTTTCTTT,NA,TRBJ1-1,TRBV28,NA
CASSKGSMNTEAFF,TGCGCCAGCAGCAAGGGATCTATGAACACTGAAGCTTTCTTT,NA,TRBJ1-1,TRBV5-1,NA
CAWSAGGSYNEQFF,TGTGCCTGGAGTGCGGGGGGGAGCTACAATGAGCAGTTCTTC,TRBD2,TRBJ2-1,TRBV30,NA
CASSTGRGTEAFF,TGCGCCAGCAGCACCGGACGGGGCACTGAAGCTTTCTTT,NA,TRBJ1-1,TRBV5-1,NA
CASSQDLGNEQFF,TGTGCCAGCAGCCAAGATCTGGGAAATGAGCAGTTCTTC,NA,TRBJ2-1,TRBV14,NA
CASSRQGTYEQYF,TGTGCCAGCAGCCGACAGGGGACCTACGAGCAGTACTTC,TRBD1,TRBJ2-7,TRBV27,NA
CAISDARGSSYNEQFF,TGTGCCATCAGTGACGCCAGGGGCAGCTCCTACAATGAGCAGTTCTTC,NA,TRBJ2-1,TRBV10-3,NA
CASGKNEQFF,TGTGCCAGCGGCAAGAATGAGCAGTTCTTC,NA,TRBJ2-1,TRBV28,NA
CASSSPSGSSYEQYF,TGTGCCAGCAGTTCCCCTAGCGGGTCCTCCTACGAGCAGTACTTC,TRBD2,TRBJ2-7,TRBV28,NA
CASVRNTEAFF,TGTGCCAGCGTGAGGAACACTGAAGCTTTCTTT,NA,TRBJ1-1,TRBV6-1,NA
CSAESEALHF,TGCAGTGCTGAGTCCGAAGCCCTCCACTTT,NA,TRBJ1-6,TRBV20-1,NA
CASSLGGENIQYF,TGCGCCAGCAGCCTGGGGGGGGAAAACATTCAGTACTTC,TRBD2,TRBJ2-4,TRBV4-1,NA
CAWATRGNQPQHF,TGTGCCTGGGCGACCCGGGGCAATCAGCCCCAGCATTTT,NA,TRBJ1-5,TRBV30,NA
CASSPLGEEKLFF,TGTGCCAGCTCACCACTCGGAGAGGAAAAACTGTTTTTT,NA,TRBJ1-4,TRBV18,few
CASSQEWAGGDTGELFF,TGCGCCAGCAGCCAAGAGTGGGCGGGAGGGGACACCGGGGAGCTGTTTTTT,TRBD2,TRBJ2-2,TRBV4-3,NA
CASSYVAGGDEQFF,TGTGCCAGCAGTTACGTAGCGGGAGGGGACGAGCAGTTCTTC,TRBD2,TRBJ2-1,TRBV6-6,NA
CASSPFSGSLYTEAFF,TGTGCCAGTAGTCCATTTTCGGGCAGCCTGTACACTGAAGCTTTCTTT,NA,TRBJ1-1,TRBV19,once
CASRWDLGNTIYF,TGTGCCAGCAGGTGGGACCTTGGAAACACCATATATTTT,NA,TRBJ1-3,TRBV2,NA
CAISARISNHGYTF,TGTGCCATCAGTGCCCGGATTTCAAACCATGGCTACACCTTC,NA,TRBJ1-2,TRBV10-3,NA
CASSQDNRQYPEAFF,TGTGCCAGCAGCCAAGATAATCGACAGTACCCCGAAGCTTTCTTT,NA,TRBJ1-1,TRBV4-2,NA
CASSGGTGRSYNEQFF,TGTGCCAGCAGCGGGGGGACAGGGAGGTCCTACAATGAGCAGTTCTTC,TRBD1,TRBJ2-1,TRBV11-3,NA
CASSGSGTGEKLFF,TGTGCCAGCAGCGGATCCGGGACAGGTGAAAAACTGTTTTTT,TRBD1,TRBJ1-4,TRBV6-1,NA
CASSLALGGKLFF,TGTGCCAGCAGCTTGGCCTTGGGGGGAAAACTGTTTTTT,NA,TRBJ1-4,TRBV5-4,NA
CASSPPGTDSSTDTQYF,TGTGCCAGCAGCCCCCCCGGGACCGACTCTAGCACAGATACGCAGTATTTT,NA,TRBJ2-3,TRBV27,NA
CASSAGDRNYGYTF,TGCGCCAGCAGCGCGGGGGACAGAAACTATGGCTACACCTTC,TRBD1,TRBJ1-2,TRBV5-1,once
CASSSPGTSDPYEQYF,TGTGCCAGCAGCTCGCCGGGGACTTCCGACCCCTACGAGCAGTACTTC,NA,TRBJ2-7,TRBV7-8,NA
CASKDDPTGYNEQFF,TGCGCCAGCAAGGACGACCCAACGGGATACAATGAGCAGTTCTTC,NA,TRBJ2-1,TRBV5-1,NA
CASSLGAPLDEQFF,TGCGCCAGCAGCCTGGGGGCCCCCTTGGATGAGCAGTTCTTC,NA,TRBJ2-1,TRBV4-1,NA
CASSPLPGLVAGELFF,TGTGCCAGCAGCCCCCTCCCGGGACTAGTCGCCGGGGAGCTGTTTTTT,TRBD2,TRBJ2-2,TRBV7-9,once
CASSMRRELSDEQFF,TGTGCCAGTAGTATGCGGCGGGAGCTTTCCGATGAGCAGTTCTTC,TRBD2,TRBJ2-1,TRBV19,NA
CASSPLRWLTEAFF,TGTGCCAGCTCACCCCTTAGATGGCTTACTGAAGCTTTCTTT,NA,TRBJ1-1,TRBV18,NA
CASSRTGAGANVLTF,TGTGCCAGCAGCAGAACAGGGGCTGGGGCCAACGTCCTGACTTTC,TRBD1,TRBJ2-6,TRBV5-5,NA
CASSLAAGDRGSEKLFF,TGTGCCAGCAGCTTGGCCGCCGGGGACAGGGGATCGGAAAAACTGTTTTTT,TRBD1,TRBJ1-4,TRBV5-6,NA
CASSLGGVAGGYEKLFF,TGTGCCAGCAGCTTAGGTGGGGTCGCGGGCGGATATGAAAAACTGTTTTTT,NA,TRBJ1-4,TRBV7-9,NA
CASSSLLGQADSYEQYF,TGTGCCAGCAGTTCTCTTCTCGGACAGGCCGACTCCTACGAGCAGTACTTC,TRBD1,TRBJ2-7,TRBV28,NA
CASSLGGSNNEQFF,TGCGCCAGCAGCTTGGGCGGGAGTAACAATGAGCAGTTCTTC,TRBD2,TRBJ2-1,TRBV5-1,NA
CASSSDSRMNTEAFF,TGTGCCAGCAGCTCGGACAGTCGCATGAACACTGAAGCTTTCTTT,NA,TRBJ1-1,TRBV7-9,once